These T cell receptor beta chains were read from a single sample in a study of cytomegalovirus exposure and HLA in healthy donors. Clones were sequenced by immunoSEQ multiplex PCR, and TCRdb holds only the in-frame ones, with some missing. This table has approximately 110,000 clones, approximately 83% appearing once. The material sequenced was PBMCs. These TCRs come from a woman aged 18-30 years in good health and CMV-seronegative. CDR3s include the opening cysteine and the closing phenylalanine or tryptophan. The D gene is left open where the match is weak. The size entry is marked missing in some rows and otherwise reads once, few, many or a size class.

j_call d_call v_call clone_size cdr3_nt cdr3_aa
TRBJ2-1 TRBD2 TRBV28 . TGTGCCAGCAGAAGGACTAGCAGCAATGAGCAGTTCTTC CASRRTSSNEQFF
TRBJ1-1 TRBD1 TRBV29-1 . TGCAGCGGGGACAGGACCACGAACACTGAAGCTTTCTTT CSGDRTTNTEAFF
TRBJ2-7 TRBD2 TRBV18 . TGTGCCAGCTCACCTGGTTACCTAGCGGGAACCTACGAGCAGTACTTC CASSPGYLAGTYEQYF
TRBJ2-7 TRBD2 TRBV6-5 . TGTGCCAGCAGTTACTCGCGGGAGTTCACCTACGAGCAGTACTTC CASSYSREFTYEQYF
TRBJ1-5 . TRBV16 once TGTGCCAGCAGTCCTGGAGGGGGCAATCAGCCCCAGCATTTT CASSPGGGNQPQHF
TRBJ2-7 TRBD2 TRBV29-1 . TGCAGCGTTGATGGGACTAGCGGGAGCTCCTACGAGCAGTACTTC CSVDGTSGSSYEQYF
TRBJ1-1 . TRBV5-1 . TGCGCCAGCAGCTTAGAGACAGTCCCTGGAGAAGCTTTCTTT CASSLETVPGEAFF
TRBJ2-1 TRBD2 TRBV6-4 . TGTGCCAGCAGTGACGTAGCGGGAGGGCCACTTGAGCAGTTCTTC CASSDVAGGPLEQFF
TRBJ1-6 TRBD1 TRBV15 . TGTGCCACCAGCAGAGATGAAAACAGGGGATGGAATTCACCCCTCCACTTT CATSRDENRGWNSPLHF
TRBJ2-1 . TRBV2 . TGTGCCAGCATGGAGGGGACCTACAATGAGCAGTTCTTC CASMEGTYNEQFF
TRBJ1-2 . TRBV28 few TGTGCCACCACAGGGAGCTATGGCTACACCTTC CATTGSYGYTF
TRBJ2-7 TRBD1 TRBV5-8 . TGTGCCAGCACCTTTGCCGGGACAGGGGGCCTCGAGCAGTACTTC CASTFAGTGGLEQYF
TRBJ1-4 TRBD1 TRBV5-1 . TGCGCCAGCAGCTTGGATGGACAGGGTAATGAAAAACTGTTTTTT CASSLDGQGNEKLFF
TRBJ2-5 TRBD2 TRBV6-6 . TGTGCCAGCAGACTAGCGGGAGGGGGGGGGCAAGAGACCCAGTACTTC CASRLAGGGGQETQYF
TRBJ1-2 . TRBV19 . TGTGCCAGTAGTATCGAGTTCCCGTATGGCTACACCTTC CASSIEFPYGYTF
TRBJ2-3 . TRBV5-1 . TGCGCCAGCAGCTTGGGAATTCTAGCCTCCACAGATACGCAGTATTTT CASSLGILASTDTQYF
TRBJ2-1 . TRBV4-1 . TGCGCCAGCAGCCAAGGAGGGGGGGGACCCTACAATGAGCAGTTCTTC CASSQGGGGPYNEQFF
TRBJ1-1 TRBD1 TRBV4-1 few TGCGCCAGCAGTCGACAGGGTAACACTGAAGCTTTCTTT CASSRQGNTEAFF
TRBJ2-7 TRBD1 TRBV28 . TGTGCCAGCAGCGGGGACAGGGAACACGAGCAGTACTTC CASSGDREHEQYF
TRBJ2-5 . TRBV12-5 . TGTGCTAGTGGTTTGGTACTGGGCGGGGTTCACCAAGAGACCCAGTACTTC CASGLVLGGVHQETQYF
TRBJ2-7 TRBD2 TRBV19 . TGTGCCAGTAGTCTGGGACTAGCGCATGAGCAGTACTTC CASSLGLAHEQYF
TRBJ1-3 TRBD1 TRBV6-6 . TGTGCCAGCAGTCCCGGGACAGGGGATTCTGGAAACACCATATATTTT CASSPGTGDSGNTIYF
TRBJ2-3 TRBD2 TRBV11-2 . TGTGCCAGCAGCGCCACCGGGGGGAGGGCGACAGATACGCAGTATTTT CASSATGGRATDTQYF
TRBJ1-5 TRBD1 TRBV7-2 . TGTGCCAGCACGGAAGGGGGACAGCTTAATCAGCCCCAGCATTTT CASTEGGQLNQPQHF
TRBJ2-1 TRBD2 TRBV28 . TGTGCCAGCAGAGGAACAGGACTAGCGGGAGGCCACAATGAGCAGTTCTTC CASRGTGLAGGHNEQFF
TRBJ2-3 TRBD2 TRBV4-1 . TGCGCCAGCAGCCAAGGCGCGCGGGTGGGGGGGGATACGCAGTATTTT CASSQGARVGGDTQYF
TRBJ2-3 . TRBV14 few TGTGCCAGCAGCCATAGCAAGACCTCCTGGCCCGCTAGCACAGATACGCAGTATTTT CASSHSKTSWPASTDTQYF
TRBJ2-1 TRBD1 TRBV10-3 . TGTGCCATCAGCAGCCCACAGGGGGCAACCTACAATGAGCAGTTCTTC CAISSPQGATYNEQFF
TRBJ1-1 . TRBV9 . TGTGCCAGCAGCGTCACCCGGGACACTGAAGCTTTCTTT CASSVTRDTEAFF